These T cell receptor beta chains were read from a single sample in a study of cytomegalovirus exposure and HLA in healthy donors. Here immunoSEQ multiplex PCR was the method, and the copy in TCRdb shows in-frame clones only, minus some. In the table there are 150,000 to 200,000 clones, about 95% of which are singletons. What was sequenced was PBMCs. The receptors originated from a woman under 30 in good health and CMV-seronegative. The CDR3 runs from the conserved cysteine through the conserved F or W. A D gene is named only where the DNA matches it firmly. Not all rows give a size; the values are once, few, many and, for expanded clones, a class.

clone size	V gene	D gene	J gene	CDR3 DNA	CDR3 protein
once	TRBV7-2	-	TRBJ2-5	TGTGCCAGCAGCCCATCCGGGGAGACCCAGTACTTC	CASSPSGETQYF
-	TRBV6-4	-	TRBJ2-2	TGTGCCAGTCGTGCGGAGATCCTAACCGGGGAGCTGTTTTTT	CASRAEILTGELFF
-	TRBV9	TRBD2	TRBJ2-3	TGTGCCAGCAGCGTCGGCCAACTAGCGGGGGACCCAGATACGCAGTATTTT	CASSVGQLAGDPDTQYF
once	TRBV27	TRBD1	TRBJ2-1	TGTGCCAGCAGTTTGGGGACAGGTATTAATGAGCAGTTCTTC	CASSLGTGINEQFF
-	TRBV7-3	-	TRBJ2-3	TGTGCCAGCAGCTTGCGGAGAACTAGCACAGATACGCAGTATTTT	CASSLRRTSTDTQYF
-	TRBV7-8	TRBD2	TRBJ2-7	TGTGCCAGCAGCTTAGGGGGACTAGCGGGGATCTACGAGCAGTACTTC	CASSLGGLAGIYEQYF
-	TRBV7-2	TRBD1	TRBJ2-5	TGTGCCAGCAGCAAGGGACAGTTAGAGACCCAGTACTTC	CASSKGQLETQYF
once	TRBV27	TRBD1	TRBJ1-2	TGTGCCAGCAGTCCCGGGACAGGGGGTCTGTATGGCTACACCTTC	CASSPGTGGLYGYTF
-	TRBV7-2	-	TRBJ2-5	TGTGCCAGCAGTGGTGGGGCTCGGGAGACCCAGTACTTC	CASSGGARETQYF
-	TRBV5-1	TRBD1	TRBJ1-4	TGCGCCAGCAGCTTGTGGGTACAGGGGGCGTACGGGGAGGAAAAACTGTTTTTT	CASSLWVQGAYGEEKLFF
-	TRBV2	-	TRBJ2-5	TGTGCCAGCAGTGAACAGGAGGGGACTCTCGGGGGCCAGTACTTC	CASSEQEGTLGGQYF
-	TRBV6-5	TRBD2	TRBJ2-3	TGTGCCAGCCGGACTAGCGGCACAGATACGCAGTATTTT	CASRTSGTDTQYF
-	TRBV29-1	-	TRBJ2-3	TGCAGCGTTGAAGGTCTTCTCTTCCGTAGCACAGATACGCAGTATTTT	CSVEGLLFRSTDTQYF
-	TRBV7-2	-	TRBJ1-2	TGTGCCAGCAGCTCTCTAGGCATACCTAACTATGGCTACACCTTC	CASSSLGIPNYGYTF
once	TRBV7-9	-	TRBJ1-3	TGTGCCAGCACCTCTACCCGGGAGTCTGGAAACACCATATATTTT	CASTSTRESGNTIYF
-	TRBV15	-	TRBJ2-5	TGTGCCACCAGCAGTAGGGGCCAAGAGACCCAGTACTTC	CATSSRGQETQYF
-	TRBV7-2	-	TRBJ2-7	TGTGCCAGCAGCTTAATGGGCGACTACGAGCAGTACTTC	CASSLMGDYEQYF
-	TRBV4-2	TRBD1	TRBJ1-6	TGTGCCAGCAGACGAGTGAGGGGACAGGGAAGGAGCTCCTATAATTCACCCCTCCACTTT	CASRRVRGQGRSSYNSPLHF
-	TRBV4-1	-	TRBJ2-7	TGCGCCAGCAGCCAAGAAATGGCGGGTGCCTACGAGCAGTACTTC	CASSQEMAGAYEQYF
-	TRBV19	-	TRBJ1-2	TGTGCCAGTCATGCCTTGGCCGCTAACTATGGCTACACCTTC	CASHALAANYGYTF
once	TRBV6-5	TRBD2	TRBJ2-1	TGTGCCAGCAGTTACCCGGGACTAGCGAGCGATGAGCAGTTCTTC	CASSYPGLASDEQFF
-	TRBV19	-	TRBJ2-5	TGTGCCAGTAGACGGGGGATAAATCAAGAGACCCAGTACTTC	CASRRGINQETQYF
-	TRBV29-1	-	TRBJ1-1	TGCAGCGGAGGGGGGAACACTGAAGCTTTCTTT	CSGGGNTEAFF
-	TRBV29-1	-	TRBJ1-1	TGCAGCGTTGAAGGCACTTACACTGAAGCTTTCTTT	CSVEGTYTEAFF
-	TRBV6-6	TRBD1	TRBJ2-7	TGTGCCAGCAGTTACGACAGGGCCCACGAGCAGTACTTC	CASSYDRAHEQYF
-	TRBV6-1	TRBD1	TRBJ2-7	TGTGCCAGCAGACCGGGACAGGGGGCGAGGGAGCAGTACTTC	CASRPGQGAREQYF
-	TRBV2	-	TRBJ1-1	TGTGCCAGCAACGCGTACCTTTCCATGAACACTGAAGCTTTCTTT	CASNAYLSMNTEAFF
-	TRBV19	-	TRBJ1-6	TGTGCCAGTAGTATAGAGGGCCCCGTTGGGCGAAATTCACCCCTCCACTTT	CASSIEGPVGRNSPLHF
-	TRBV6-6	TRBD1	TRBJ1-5	TGTGCCAGCATTGCACAGGGGACCAATCAGCCCCAGCATTTT	CASIAQGTNQPQHF
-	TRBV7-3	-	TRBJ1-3	TGTGCCAGCAGCTTAGGAGCTCTCTACTCTGGAAACACCATATATTTT	CASSLGALYSGNTIYF
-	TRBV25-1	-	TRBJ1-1	TGTGCCAGCAGTGTGACCGCGACTTTTACCATGAACACTGAAGCTTTCTTT	CASSVTATFTMNTEAFF
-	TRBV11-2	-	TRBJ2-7	TGTGCCAGCAGCATAAGGAGAGGAGAACAAGGAACTTACGAGCAGTACTTC	CASSIRRGEQGTYEQYF
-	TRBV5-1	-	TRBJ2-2	TGCGCCAGCAGCCTAGACGTCACCGGGGAGCTGTTTTTT	CASSLDVTGELFF
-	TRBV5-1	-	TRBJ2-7	TGCGCCAGCAGCTTGGACGAGGAAGGCAGCGGAGATTACTACGAGCAGTACTTC	CASSLDEEGSGDYYEQYF
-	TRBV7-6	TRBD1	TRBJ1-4	TGTGCCAGCAGCTTAGCAATAACAGGGGGTGAAAAACTGTTTTTT	CASSLAITGGEKLFF
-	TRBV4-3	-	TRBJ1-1	TGCGCCAGCAGCCGTCGGGGGTGGACTGAAGCTTTCTTT	CASSRRGWTEAFF
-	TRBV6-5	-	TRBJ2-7	TGTGCCAGCAGTCGCAGCGGGTCCTACGAGCAGTACTTC	CASSRSGSYEQYF
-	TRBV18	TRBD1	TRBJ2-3	TGTGCCAGCTCACCTACAGGGGGTGGAACAGATACGCAGTATTTT	CASSPTGGGTDTQYF
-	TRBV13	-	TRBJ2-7	TGTGCCAGCAGCTCACAGGGTTTAGGGGAGCAGTACTTC	CASSSQGLGEQYF
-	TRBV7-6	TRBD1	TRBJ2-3	TGTGCCAGCAGCCCTGCGACCCAGGGGGCGCGAACAGATACGCAGTATTTT	CASSPATQGARTDTQYF
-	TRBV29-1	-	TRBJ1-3	TGCAGCGCTTGGGGACTTCGGGGGGGAAACACCATATATTTT	CSAWGLRGGNTIYF
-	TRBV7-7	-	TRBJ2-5	TGTGCTAGCAGCTTAGGAGATGACAGCCAGCAAGAGACCCAGTACTTC	CASSLGDDSQQETQYF
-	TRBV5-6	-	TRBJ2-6	TGTGCCAGCAGCTTCGGGACATTCAGCTCTGGGGCCAACGTCCTGACTTTC	CASSFGTFSSGANVLTF
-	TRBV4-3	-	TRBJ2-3	TGCGCCAGCAGCCAAAAAAGACCAGGGAATACGCAGTATTTT	CASSQKRPGNTQYF
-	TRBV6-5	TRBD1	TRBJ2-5	TGTGCCAGCAGCAGACAGGGTGGTGAGACCCAGTACTTC	CASSRQGGETQYF
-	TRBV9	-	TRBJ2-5	TGTGCCAGCAGCGTAGGCGGGTCTGATCAAGAGACCCAGTACTTC	CASSVGGSDQETQYF
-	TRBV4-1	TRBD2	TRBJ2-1	TGCGCCAGCAGCCAAGAGGTAGGTAGCGGGGCTACCTCCTACAATGAGCAGTTCTTC	CASSQEVGSGATSYNEQFF
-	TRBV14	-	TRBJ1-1	TGTGCCAGCAGCCAAATTGCCCTAGCCCCGGACACTGAAGCTTTCTTT	CASSQIALAPDTEAFF
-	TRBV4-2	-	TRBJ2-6	TGTGCCAGCAGCCAAGATCCACCGGTCTCTGGGGCCAACGTCCTGACTTTC	CASSQDPPVSGANVLTF
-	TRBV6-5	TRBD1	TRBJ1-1	TGTGCCAGCAAAATGGGACAGGCCTCCACTGAAGCTTTCTTT	CASKMGQASTEAFF
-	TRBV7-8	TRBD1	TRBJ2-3	TGTGCCAGCAGCACTCAACAGGGGGCGGCAGATACGCAGTATTTT	CASSTQQGAADTQYF
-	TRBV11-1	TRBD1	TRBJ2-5	TGTGCCAGCAGCTTCGACAGGGATCGAGAGACCCAGTACTTC	CASSFDRDRETQYF
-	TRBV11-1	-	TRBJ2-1	TGTGCCAGCACGAGGGGGGGGGACTACAATGAGCAGTTCTTC	CASTRGGDYNEQFF
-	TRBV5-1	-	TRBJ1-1	TGCGCCAGCAGCTTGAACAGTCGCATGAACACTGAAGCTTTCTTT	CASSLNSRMNTEAFF